A single sample gave rise to the 30 T cell receptor beta chains below, sequenced in a study of T-cell memory formation after mild COVID-19. MiXCR, applied by TCRdb to the 5' RACE reads, yields one record per CDR3 protein. The table records about 560,000 distinct CDR3 sequences, around 16% of them present only once. The sample was PBMCs or a T cell subset sorted from them (not recorded which). The receptors stem from an adult woman who had mild COVID-19 (a few samples of this study predate the infection). Cell type and time point are not known.

The chain recombines TRBV4-1 with TRBJ2-3; TRBD2 aligns across 8 bases. The CDR3 length is 15 residues. The germline V gene encodes CDR1 MGHRA and CDR2 YSYEKL. V lost 1 base and J lost 6; bases outside the gene matches: 6. The CDR3 nucleotides are TGCGCCAGCAGCCAAGGTAGCGGGACCCGGGATACGCAGTATTTT. Protein product: CASSQGSGTRDTQYF.

This clonotype was counted only a few times. The chain joins TRBV3-1 to TRBJ1-6, with 7 bases fitting TRBD1. The CDR3 is 15 amino acids. Losses at the gene ends were 4 bases for V and 8 bases for J; bases not matched to a gene: 8. Germline V gene sequence: CDR1 LGHDT, CDR2 YNNKEL (reference sequence). CDR3 in amino acids: CASSPPGQLYSPLHF. CDR3 bases: TGTGCCAGCAGCCCACCGGGACAGCTTTATTCACCCCTCCACTTT. Using reference TRBV3-1 and TRBJ1-6 for the parts outside the CDR3, the full variable domain is DTAVSQTPKYLVTQMGNDKSIKCEQNLGHDTMYWYKQDSKKFLKIMFSYNNKELIINETVPNRFSPKSPDKAHLNLHINSLELGDSAVYFCASSPPGQLYSPLHFGNGTRLTVT.

The chain has TRBV12-3 or TRBV12-4 and TRBJ2-6, with a possible D match to TRBD2 (6 bases). Trimming shortened V by 7 bases and J by 0 bases, and 25 bases separated the two germline ends. The CDR3 is 20 amino acids. CDR3 DNA sequence: TGTGCCAGCAAGTTTGGTCGGAGGGACTCCTTTATCTCTGGGGCCAACGTCCTGACTTTC. The encoded protein is CASKFGRRDSFISGANVLTF.

The chain uses TRBV20-1 and TRBJ2-2, with 9 positions matching TRBD2. The CDR3 spans 17 residues. The germline V gene encodes CDR1 DFQATT and CDR2 SNEGSKA (reference sequence). V shed 1 base and J 5 bases; nucleotides not matched to a gene: 11. The CDR3: CSARGIRAGGSTGELFF. The CDR3 DNA sequence: TGCAGTGCTAGAGGGATAAGAGCGGGAGGTAGTACCGGGGAGCTGTTTTTT.

This clonotype was counted only a few times. The chain employs TRBV6-5 and TRBJ1-2; D may be TRBD1 (5 bases). Germline CDR1 reads MNHEY; CDR2 reads SVGAGI. The CDR3 runs to 13 residues. Trimming stripped 6 bases from V and 6 bases from J, with 14 bases between. DNA of the CDR3: TGTGCCAGCAGCCCGGGGCCTTGGCATGGCTACACCTTC. As protein: CASSPGPWHGYTF.

This clonotype showed up just a few times. The gene calls are TRBV20-1 and TRBJ2-7, with 11 bases identical to TRBD2. This CDR3 contains 15 residues. The V gene's germline CDR1 is DFQATT and CDR2 SNEGSKA (reference sequence). The V segment lost 3 bases and the J segment 2 bases; nucleotides outside the gene matches: 6. The CDR3 loop reads CSARASGRHPYEQYF. CDR3 bases: TGCAGTGCTAGGGCTAGCGGGAGGCACCCCTACGAGCAGTACTTC.

The CDR3 DNA sequence: TGTGCCAGCAGCAGGGAGGGACTGAGCTCCTACAATGAGCAGTTCTTC. It encodes CASSREGLSSYNEQFF. This rearrangement joins TRBV5-4 to TRBJ2-1; 7 bases align to TRBD2. V lost 4 bases and J lost 0; bases outside the gene matches: 7. The germline gives CDR1 SGHNT, CDR2 YYREEE (reference sequence). This CDR3 is 16 amino acids long.

The chain recombines TRBV24-1 with TRBJ1-1; 8 positions agree with TRBD1. V was clipped by 2 bases and J by 6 bases; unmatched bases: 7. CDR1 is KGHDR and CDR2 is SFDVKD in the germline V gene. CDR3 length: 15 amino acids. CDR3 DNA sequence: TGTGCCACCAGTGATTCGAGGACAGGGAGGCCTGAAGCTTTCTTT. Translation gives CATSDSRTGRPEAFF.

The sample holds a few counts of this clonotype. The V and J genes are TRBV7-2 and TRBJ2-3, with 12 bases matching TRBD2. Trimming cost V 5 bases and J 6 bases; bases outside gene matches: 9. Germline V gene lookup returns CDR1 SGHTA and CDR2 FQGNSA. The CDR3 runs to 16 residues. The CDR3 DNA sequence: TGTGCCAGCAGCACCGGGACTAGCGGGTTCCTGGATACGCAGTATTTT. This codes for CASSTGTSGFLDTQYF.

This clonotype was found a few times. CDR3 amino acids: CAISDGQGKNGYTF. The CDR3, as DNA: TGTGCCATCAGTGATGGACAGGGGAAGAATGGCTACACCTTC. This chain links TRBV10-3 with TRBJ1-2, with 9 bases lining up with TRBD1. The CDR3 contains 14 residues. V lost 3 bases to trimming and J lost 6 bases; unmatched junction nucleotides: 5. The V gene's germline CDR1 is ENHRY and CDR2 SYGVKD.

There are a few counts of this clonotype. The gene calls are TRBV7-2 and TRBJ2-1, with TRBD2 identical over 13 bases. The CDR3 sequence is 19 residues long. Looked up from germline, CDR1 is SGHTA and CDR2 is FQGNSA. V shed 1 base, J shed 6 bases, and the junction held 12 bases outside the gene matches. DNA for the CDR3: TGTGCCAGCAGCTTAGGGAGACTAGCGGGGGGCCCCTACTCCAATGAGCAGTTCTTC. Translating gives CASSLGRLAGGPYSNEQFF.

This clonotype was found a few times. The V call is TRBV6-6, the J call TRBJ1-1; 10 positions agree with TRBD1. The length of the CDR3 is 15 residues. V lost 5 bases to trimming and J lost 4 bases; unmatched junction nucleotides: 7. Germline loops: CDR1 MNHNY, CDR2 SVGAGI (reference sequence). CDR3 sequence reads: CASSQPGQGRTEAFF. The CDR3 nucleotides read TGTGCCAGCAGTCAACCGGGACAGGGGCGCACTGAAGCTTTCTTT.

This clonotype was seen only a few times. The chain combines TRBV5-1 with TRBJ2-7, with TRBD2 as a possible D gene (6 bases). V shed 3 bases and J shed 7 bases, with 17 bases lying between them. This CDR3 region has 14 residues. Germline V gene sequence: CDR1 SGHRS, CDR2 YFSETQ. The CDR3 sequence: CASSSSSGVREQYF. The CDR3 bases are TGCGCCAGCAGCTCTTCCTCGGGAGTACGGGAGCAGTACTTC.

This chain uses TRBV20-1 with TRBJ2-5; possible D gene TRBD2, 7 bases. Germline CDR1 reads DFQATT; CDR2 reads SNEGSKA (reference sequence). The CDR3 has 23 amino acids. The germline V and J ends were trimmed by 0 bases and 5 bases, with 40 bases remaining between them. The CDR3 reads CSARDLPDRRVGGGSSPWETQYF. CDR3 DNA: TGCAGTGCTAGAGATCTACCCGATAGACGGGTTGGCGGGGGCTCTTCCCCCTGGGAGACCCAGTACTTC.

This clonotype was counted between two and nine times. V usage is TRBV19 and J usage is TRBJ1-1; no reliable D call. CDR3 length equals 15 residues. The germline V and J ends were trimmed by 4 bases and 3 bases, with 15 bases remaining between them. From germline, CDR1 is LNHDA and CDR2 SQIVND (reference sequence). CDR3 DNA sequence: TGTGCCAGTAGTAGGAAGGGCTGGGCGGACACTGAAGCTTTCTTT. It codes for CASSRKGWADTEAFF.

The chain is built from TRBV9 and TRBJ2-5; weak D call: TRBD2 (5 bases). The V end lost 2 bases, the J end lost 0 bases, and 11 bases lay between the germline ends. The length of the CDR3 is 15 residues. Germline assignment: CDR1 SGDLS and CDR2 YYNGEE. The CDR3 here is CASSVSGMYQETQYF. The CDR3, as DNA: TGTGCCAGCAGCGTGTCGGGGATGTACCAAGAGACCCAGTACTTC. The full variable domain, its missing parts supplied by reference TRBV9 and TRBJ2-5, is DSGVTQTPKHLITATGQRVTLRCSPRSGDLSVYWYQQSLDQGLQFLIQYYNGEERAKGNILERFSAQQFPDLHSELNLSSLELGDSALYFCASSVSGMYQETQYFGPGTRLLVL.

The CDR3 DNA reads as TGCAGTGGGTCCGGGACTAGCGGTATCGGTGAGCAGTTCTTC. Amino acids: CSGSGTSGIGEQFF. The chain links TRBV20-1 to TRBJ2-1, with 11 bases aligning to TRBD2. Germline CDR1 reads DFQATT; CDR2 reads SNEGSKA (reference sequence). The length of the CDR3 is 14 residues. The trim removed 7 bases at V and 9 bases at J, leaving 11 bases unmatched.

This clonotype has a handful of counts. DNA for the CDR3: TGTGCCAGCAGCTTAGATCTAGTTCGTGGGCAGGGCGACACTGAAGCTTTCTTT. It translates to CASSLDLVRGQGDTEAFF. The chain carries TRBV11-2 and TRBJ1-1, with D possibly matching TRBD1 (5 bases). V was trimmed by 0 bases and J by 3 bases, leaving 20 bases between them. This CDR3 is built from 18 residues. CDR1 is SGHAT, CDR2 FQNNGV, per germline.

V is TRBV5-4 and J is TRBJ1-2; no reliable D call. V was shortened by 3 bases and J by 4 bases, with 10 bases between the two germline ends. The germline V gene has CDR1 SGHNT and CDR2 YYREEE (reference sequence). The CDR3 has 13 amino acids. CDR3 in DNA: TGTGCCAGCAGCTCCGACACCTCCTATGGCTACACCTTC. Residues: CASSSDTSYGYTF.

The V gene is TRBV20-1, the J gene TRBJ2-1; D possibly corresponds to TRBD2 (5 bases). The CDR3 totals 13 residues. Trimming removed 1 base at V and 5 bases at J, with 9 bases between. Germline CDR1 DFQATT, CDR2 SNEGSKA (reference sequence). The CDR3 nucleotides read TGCAGTGCTAGAGCACGGAGGCACAATGAGCAGTTCTTC. Translating gives CSARARRHNEQFF.

The chain links TRBV5-1 to TRBJ1-2; no firm D call. Deletions cut 2 bases from V and 8 bases from J, with 19 bases between. This CDR3 spans 15 amino acids. The germline V gene encodes CDR1 SGHRS and CDR2 YFSETQ. Here the CDR3 reads CASSFPTPTAGGYTF. The DNA of the CDR3 is TGCGCCAGCAGCTTCCCGACGCCCACGGCGGGCGGCTACACCTTC.

The chain has TRBV27 and TRBJ2-7, with TRBD1 matching over 8 bases. Per germline, CDR1 MNHEY and CDR2 SMNVEV (reference sequence). The CDR3 consists of 16 residues. Losses at the gene ends were 4 bases for V and 3 bases for J; bases not matched to a gene: 11. The CDR3 nucleotides read TGTGCCAGCAGTTCCCAACAGGGGGAATCAATCTACGAGCAGTACTTC. Its translation: CASSSQQGESIYEQYF.

This clonotype was seen more than once but under ten times. This chain joins TRBV30 and TRBJ1-1; D unresolved. Germline CDR1 reads GTSNPN; CDR2 reads SVGIG (reference sequence). CDR3 length: 13 residues. Trimming left V 5 bases short and J 5 bases short, with 15 bases between. CDR3 amino acids: CAWGDSTRTEAFF. The CDR3 region has the DNA TGTGCCTGGGGGGATTCTACGCGTACTGAAGCTTTCTTT.

The sample holds a few counts of this clonotype. The CDR3 DNA sequence: TGCAGCGTTGAAGGTGAACGGACAGGGGCGCCCTACAATGAGCAGTTCTTC. Translated: CSVEGERTGAPYNEQFF. This sequence joins TRBV29-1 and TRBJ2-1; 9 bases are shared with TRBD1. This CDR3 contains 17 residues. CDR1 SQVTM and CDR2 ANQGSEA come from the germline V gene. The J segment lost 2 bases and the V segment lost 1 base, leaving 9 bases of the junction unmatched.

The gene calls are TRBV5-1 and TRBJ2-1, with 7 bases lining up with TRBD2. CDR3 length: 16 amino acids. V lost 5 bases and J lost 6; bases outside the gene matches: 14. Germline CDR1 is SGHRS and CDR2 is YFSETQ. CDR3 DNA: TGCGCCAGCAGTCCTGGCCGCCAGGGAGGGTTCAATGAGCAGTTCTTC. Translation gives CASSPGRQGGFNEQFF.

This clonotype was seen a few times. CDR3 sequence reads: CASSAPGTSGRYNEQFF. The CDR3 bases are TGTGCCAGCAGCGCCCCCGGGACTAGCGGGAGATACAATGAGCAGTTCTTC. The chain combines TRBV3-1 with TRBJ2-1; 14 nucleotides line up with TRBD2. In germline, CDR1 is LGHDT, CDR2 YNNKEL (reference sequence). V shed 5 bases and J 4 bases; nucleotides not matched to a gene: 7. There are 17 residues in the CDR3.

This clonotype showed up just once. The chain combines TRBV5-8 with TRBJ2-7; possible D gene TRBD1, 6 bases. Between the trimmed V and J ends, which lost 0 bases and 5 bases, there was a span of 21 bases. Germline V CDR1 and CDR2: SGHTS, YDEGEE. The CDR3 is 17 amino acids. This chain's CDR3 is CASSLAPFATGGDEQYF. The CDR3 nucleotides read TGTGCCAGCAGCTTGGCCCCCTTCGCGACAGGAGGCGACGAGCAGTACTTC.

This clonotype was seen a few times. The V call is TRBV6-5, the J call TRBJ2-1, with D perhaps matching TRBD1 (6 bases). This CDR3 is 14 amino acids long. Germline lookup yields CDR1 MNHEY and CDR2 SVGAGI. Trimming pared 7 bases from V and 3 bases from J, leaving 13 bases between. This CDR3 reads CASMREGGYNEQFF. The CDR3 DNA follows: TGTGCCAGCATGAGGGAAGGGGGCTACAATGAGCAGTTCTTC.

This clonotype was found many times. The J gene is TRBJ2-3, the V gene TRBV5-1, with D possibly being TRBD2 (5 bases). CDR1 is SGHRS, CDR2 YFSETQ, per germline. Trimming left V 5 bases short and J 7 bases short, with 17 bases between. The CDR3 is 14 amino acids. The CDR3 protein is CASRMDLSGNTQYF. The CDR3 DNA reads TGCGCCAGCAGGATGGACTTATCGGGAAATACGCAGTATTTT.

This clonotype has only a few counts. The chain carries TRBV6-4 and TRBJ2-1, with 7 positions matching TRBD2. V was pared by 3 bases and J by 12 bases, with 11 bases of the junction left unmatched. The CDR3 has 14 amino acids. Germline CDR1 and CDR2: MRHNA and SNTAGT. The CDR3 region is CASSDELATGGQFF. In DNA form, the CDR3 reads TGTGCCAGCAGTGATGAACTAGCGACTGGGGGGCAGTTCTTC.